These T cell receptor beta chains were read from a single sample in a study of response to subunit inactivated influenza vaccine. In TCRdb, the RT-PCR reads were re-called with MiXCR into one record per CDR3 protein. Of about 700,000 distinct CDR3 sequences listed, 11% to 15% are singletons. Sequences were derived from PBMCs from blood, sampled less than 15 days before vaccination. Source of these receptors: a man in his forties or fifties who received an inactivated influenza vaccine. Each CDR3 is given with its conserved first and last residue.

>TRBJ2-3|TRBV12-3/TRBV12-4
CASRDRGPTDTQYF
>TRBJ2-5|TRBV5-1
CASSLGGVQETQYF
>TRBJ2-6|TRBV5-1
CASSPIGRLLSGANVLTF
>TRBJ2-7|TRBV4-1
CASSQDRARSSPYEQYF
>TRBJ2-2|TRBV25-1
CASRGWTGELFF
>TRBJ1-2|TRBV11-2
CASSLEGTGIYGYTF
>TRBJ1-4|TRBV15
CATSRNAGTGGEKLFF
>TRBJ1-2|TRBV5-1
CASSFMDLNGYTF
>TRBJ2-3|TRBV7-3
CASSLRGLAGDTQYF
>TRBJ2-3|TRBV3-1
CASSQVVDTQYF
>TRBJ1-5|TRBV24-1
CATSDSGRGAYQPQHF
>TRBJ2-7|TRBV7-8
CASSIRGYEQYF
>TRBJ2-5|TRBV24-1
CATSDFSGGLETQYF
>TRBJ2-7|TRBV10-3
CAISESMNEQYF
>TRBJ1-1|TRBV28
CASSLIWGQAFF
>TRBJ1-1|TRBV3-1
CAGSQVTNGEAFF
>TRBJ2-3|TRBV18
CASSPTQDTQYF
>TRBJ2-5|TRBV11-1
CASSSGNGNQETQYF
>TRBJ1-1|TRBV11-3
CASSLVGFGGIISIFTDTEAFF
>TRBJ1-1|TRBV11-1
CASSRGGINTEAFF
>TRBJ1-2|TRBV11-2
CASSSLVTGGFYGYTF
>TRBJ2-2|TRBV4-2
CASSRTSGLTGELFF
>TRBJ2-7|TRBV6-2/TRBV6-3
CASSSTGYEQYF
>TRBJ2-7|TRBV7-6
CASGARTGNYEQYF
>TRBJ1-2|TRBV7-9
CASSPRTGGAHYGYTF
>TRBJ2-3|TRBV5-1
CASSLAPSGISDTQYF
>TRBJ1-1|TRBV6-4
CASSEGRRTEAFF
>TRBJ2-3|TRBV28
CASSLVGREDTDTQYF
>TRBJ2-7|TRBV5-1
CASSLGPPGTSGEQYF
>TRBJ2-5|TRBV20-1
CSARAVQREIGETQYF
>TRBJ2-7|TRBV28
CASLRPGGVPEQYF
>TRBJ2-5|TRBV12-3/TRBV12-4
CASSRVGPRQETQYF
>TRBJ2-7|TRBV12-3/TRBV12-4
CASSLGGPDYEQYF
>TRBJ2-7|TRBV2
CASSEALHRGSEQYF